These T cell receptor beta chains were read from a single sample in a study of OX40 agonist ivuxolimab in advanced cancers. The table came from immunoSEQ multiplex PCR; TCRdb's copy has only in-frame clones and leaves some out. The data show about 58,000 clones, 82% seen once. This sample comprised CD4+ or CD8+ T cells sorted from blood, obtained in a trial of the OX40 agonist ivuxolimab. These receptors were collected from an adult with an advanced solid tumor such as melanoma, head and neck, liver or kidney cancer. Both conserved end residues are trimmed from each CDR3. A D gene is named only where the DNA matches it firmly.

>-|TRBV6-1|11
ASRIQGLDEQY
>-|TRBV2|11
ASSDGSIYGYT
>TRBD1|TRBV18|15
ASSPVQSGQGSISYT
>-|TRBV4-1|13
ASSQGPGSNYGYT
>TRBD2|TRBV19|12
ASSITSGINEQF
>-|TRBV6-1|13
ASSDASETYNEQF
>-|TRBV5-5|12
ASSPQVSGNTIY
>-|TRBV7-2|12
ASSLEGRYNEQF
>-|TRBV7-2|12
ASSSWTGLDEQY
>TRBD1|TRBV4-2|14
ASSPDPGTGAAEQY
>TRBD2|TRBV6-4|12
ASSVAGEEDTQY
>-|TRBV18|16
ASSPPGLPMNLNTEAF
>-|TRBV7-3|11
ASSLRVGETQY
>TRBD1|TRBV10-2|12
ASSRGFGNQPQH
>TRBD2|TRBV27|14
ASSSIMLAGSYEQY